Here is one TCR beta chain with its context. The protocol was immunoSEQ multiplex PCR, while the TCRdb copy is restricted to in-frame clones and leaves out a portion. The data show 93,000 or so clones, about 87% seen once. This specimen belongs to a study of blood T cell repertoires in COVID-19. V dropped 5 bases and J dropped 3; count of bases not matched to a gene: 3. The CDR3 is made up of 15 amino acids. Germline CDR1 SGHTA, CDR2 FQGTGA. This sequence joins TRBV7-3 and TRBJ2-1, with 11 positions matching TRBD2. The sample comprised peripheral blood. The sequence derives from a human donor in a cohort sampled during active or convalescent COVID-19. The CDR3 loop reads CASSLAGGFYNEQFF. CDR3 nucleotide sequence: TGTGCCAGCAGCCTAGCGGGGGGATTCTACAATGAGCAGTTCTTC.